The T cell receptor beta chain under discussion was sequenced for a study of T cells in narcolepsy. Points from the study as a whole: Autoreactive HCRT-specific and TRIB2-specific clonotypes were marked in same-patient CSF-versus-blood CD4+ comparisons. In some patient and control memory CD4+ samples, autoreactive clones were absent. Blood of same and different patients, but not healthy controls, reportedly held recurring autoreactive clonotypes.

Produced via immunoSEQ multiplex PCR; TCRdb's table is partial and in-frame only. Among roughly 20,000 clones listed, around four fifths were seen once. For this clone: What it binds is not known.

Material: memory (CD45RA-) CD4+ T cells from blood. The origin of this receptor is a human donor in good health.

CDR3 nucleotide sequence: TGTGCCAGCAGCTGGGACAGACAAGAGACCCAGTACTTC. Protein product: CASSWDRQETQYF. The rearrangement joins TRBV5-6 to TRBJ2-5; 7 bases agree with TRBD1. J gave up 2 bases and V 3 bases, and 1 base lay outside the gene matches. Germline values: CDR1 SGHDT, CDR2 YYEEEE. This CDR3 region has 13 residues.